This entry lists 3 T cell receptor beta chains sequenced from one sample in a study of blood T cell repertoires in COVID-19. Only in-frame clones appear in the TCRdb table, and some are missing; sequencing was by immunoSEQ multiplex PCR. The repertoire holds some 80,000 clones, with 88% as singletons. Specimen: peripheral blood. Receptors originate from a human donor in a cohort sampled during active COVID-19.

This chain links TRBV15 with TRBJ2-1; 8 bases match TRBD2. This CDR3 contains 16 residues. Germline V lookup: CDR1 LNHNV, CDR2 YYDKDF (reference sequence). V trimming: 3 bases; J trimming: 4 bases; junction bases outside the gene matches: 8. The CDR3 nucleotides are TGTGCCACCAGCAGGAACCAAGCGGGGGTTTACAATGAGCAGTTCTTC. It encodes CATSRNQAGVYNEQFF.

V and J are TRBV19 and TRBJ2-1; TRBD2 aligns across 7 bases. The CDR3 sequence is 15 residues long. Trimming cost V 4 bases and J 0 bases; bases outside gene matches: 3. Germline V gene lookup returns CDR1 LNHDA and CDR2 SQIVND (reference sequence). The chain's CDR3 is CASSTSGSSYNEQFF. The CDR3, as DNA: TGTGCCAGTAGTACTAGCGGTAGCTCCTACAATGAGCAGTTCTTC.

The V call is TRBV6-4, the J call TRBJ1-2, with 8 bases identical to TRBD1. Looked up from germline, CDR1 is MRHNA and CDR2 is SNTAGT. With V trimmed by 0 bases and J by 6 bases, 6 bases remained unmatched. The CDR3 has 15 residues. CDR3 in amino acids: CASSDSRTGKHGYTF. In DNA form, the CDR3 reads TGTGCCAGCAGTGACTCAAGGACAGGGAAACATGGCTACACCTTC.